The 8 T cell receptor beta chains below all came from one sample that was sequenced in a study of graft-versus-host responses after intestinal transplantation. Which antigens these TCRs recognize remains unknown. The protocol was immunoSEQ multiplex PCR, while the TCRdb copy is restricted to in-frame clones and leaves out a portion. The sample has about 36,000 clones; roughly 95% are singletons. This sample comprised unstimulated CD4+ T cells sorted from spleen or lymph node cells, obtained before transplant. The receptors come from a human donor who was the organ donor for an intestinal transplant.

The chain combines TRBV4-3 with TRBJ1-1, with 12 bases matching TRBD1. J was trimmed by 0 bases and V by 0 bases; bases with no gene match: 5. There are 18 residues in the CDR3. Looked up from germline, CDR1 is LGHNA and CDR2 is YSLEER. CDR3 nucleotide sequence: TGCGCCAGCAGCCAAGATGGGGGGACAGGGGGCTTGAACACTGAAGCTTTCTTT. As protein: CASSQDGGTGGLNTEAFF.

The gene calls are TRBV7-2 and TRBJ2-7; TRBD1 matches 9 bases. This CDR3 has 14 residues. Unmatched junction bases numbered 0, after V lost 0 bases and J lost 3 bases. Germline V gene sequence: CDR1 SGHTA, CDR2 FQGNSA. The CDR3 DNA sequence: TGTGCCAGCAGCTTAGCGGGACAGGGCTACGAGCAGTACTTC. This gives the protein CASSLAGQGYEQYF.

This chain connects TRBV2 to TRBJ2-2; D may be TRBD1 (6 bases). Germline lookup yields CDR1 SNHLY and CDR2 FYNNEI. This CDR3 spans 12 amino acids. Trimming pared 11 bases from V and 3 bases from J, leaving 10 bases between. The CDR3 DNA sequence: TGTGCCCGAGGGGGTGACACCGGGGAGCTGTTTTTT. This codes for CARGGDTGELFF.

This sequence joins TRBV9 and TRBJ1-1; TRBD1 aligns across 8 bases. Germline V gives CDR1 SGDLS, CDR2 YYNGEE. The CDR3 sequence is 15 residues long. The junction had 2 bases not matched to a gene; V was cut back by 0 bases and J by 1 base. The DNA for the CDR3 is TGTGCCAGCAGCGTAGGGGGGACAGGGAACACTGAAGCTTTCTTT. Its protein is CASSVGGTGNTEAFF.

This chain uses TRBV7-2 with TRBJ1-1; no clear D. The V end was cut by 2 bases, the J end by 0 bases, with 7 bases between. The CDR3 consists of 14 residues. Germline V gives CDR1 SGHTA, CDR2 FQGNSA. The CDR3 nucleotides read TGTGCCAGCAGCTTAAGACACATGAACACTGAAGCTTTCTTT. This codes for CASSLRHMNTEAFF.

V usage is TRBV4-3 and J usage is TRBJ1-1, with D possibly being TRBD1 (5 bases). The V gene lost 4 bases and the J gene lost 5 bases, with 11 bases spanning the gap. Germline CDR1 is LGHNA and CDR2 is YSLEER. The CDR3 extends over 13 amino acids. CDR3 DNA: TGCGCCAGCAGCCCCCAACGGGGGACTGAAGCTTTCTTT. It encodes CASSPQRGTEAFF.

This chain connects TRBV18 to TRBJ2-1, with 9 bases fitting TRBD1. The trim removed 5 bases at V and 6 bases at J, leaving 14 bases unmatched. Per the germline V gene, CDR1 is KGHSH and CDR2 is LQKENI. The CDR3 length is 17 residues. CDR3 DNA: TGTGCCAGCTCATCCAAATCTCCGGGACAGGGTAGCAATGAGCAGTTCTTC. This gives the protein CASSSKSPGQGSNEQFF.

This clone was observed a handful of times. The rearrangement links TRBV7-2 to TRBJ2-7; a weak D match, TRBD1 (5 bases). V gave up 4 bases and J gave up 2 bases, with 9 bases separating them. Germline values: CDR1 SGHTA, CDR2 FQGNSA. This CDR3 is 13 amino acids long. Here the CDR3 DNA reads TGTGCCAGCAGCTCCAGGGCCCCCTACGAGCAGTACTTC. The encoded protein is CASSSRAPYEQYF. Full variable domain (missing parts from reference TRBV7-2 and TRBJ2-7): GAGVSQSPSNKVTEKGKDVELRCDPISGHTALYWYRQSLGQGLEFLIYFQGNSAPDKSGLPSDRFSAERTGGSVSTLTIQRTQQEDSAVYLCASSSRAPYEQYFGPGTRLTVT.